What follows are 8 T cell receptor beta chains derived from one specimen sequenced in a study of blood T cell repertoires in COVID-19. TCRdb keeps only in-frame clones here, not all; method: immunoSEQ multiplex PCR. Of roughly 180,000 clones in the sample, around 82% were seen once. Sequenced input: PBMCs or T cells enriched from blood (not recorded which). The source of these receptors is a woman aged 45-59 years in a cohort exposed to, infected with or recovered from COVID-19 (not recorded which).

CDR3 nucleotide sequence: TGTGCCATCAGCAAACAGGGGTCGGACACTGAAGCTTTCTTT. Its protein is CAISKQGSDTEAFF. The chain carries TRBV10-3 and TRBJ1-1, with 7 nucleotides matching TRBD1. The trim removed 6 bases at V and 3 bases at J, leaving 7 bases unmatched. Germline CDR1 reads ENHRY; CDR2 reads SYGVKD. This CDR3 region has 14 residues.

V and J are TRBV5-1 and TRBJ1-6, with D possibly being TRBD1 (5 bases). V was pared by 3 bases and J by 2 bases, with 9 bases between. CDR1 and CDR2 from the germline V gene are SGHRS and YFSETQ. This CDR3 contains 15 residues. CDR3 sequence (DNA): TGCGCCAGCAGCTCAGACAGCACCTATAATTCACCCCTCCACTTT. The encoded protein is CASSSDSTYNSPLHF.

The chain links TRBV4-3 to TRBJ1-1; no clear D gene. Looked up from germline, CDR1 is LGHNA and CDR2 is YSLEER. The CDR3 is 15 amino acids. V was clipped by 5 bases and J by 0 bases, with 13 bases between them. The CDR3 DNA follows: TGCGCCAGCAGCTCTTCGGAGGGAGTGAACACTGAAGCTTTCTTT. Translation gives CASSSSEGVNTEAFF.

The CDR3 nucleotides are TGTGCCAGCAGTGAAATCGGGGCAGGGGTCACCTACAATGAGCAGTTCTTC. Translated: CASSEIGAGVTYNEQFF. The J gene is TRBJ2-1, the V gene TRBV2; TRBD1 is a possible D gene (6 bases). Between the trimmed V and J ends, which lost 2 bases and 2 bases, there was a span of 16 bases. Germline loops: CDR1 SNHLY, CDR2 FYNNEI. CDR3 length: 17 residues.

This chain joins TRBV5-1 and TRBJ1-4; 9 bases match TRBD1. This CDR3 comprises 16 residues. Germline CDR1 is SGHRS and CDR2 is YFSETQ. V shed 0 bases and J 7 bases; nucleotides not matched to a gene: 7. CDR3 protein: CASSLGQGGIGEKLFF. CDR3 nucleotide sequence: TGCGCCAGCAGCTTGGGACAGGGGGGCATAGGTGAAAAACTGTTTTTT.

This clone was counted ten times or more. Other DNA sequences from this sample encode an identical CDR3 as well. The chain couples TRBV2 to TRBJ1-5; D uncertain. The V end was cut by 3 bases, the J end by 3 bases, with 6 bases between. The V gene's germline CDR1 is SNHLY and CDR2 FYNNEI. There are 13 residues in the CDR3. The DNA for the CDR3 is TGTGCCAGCAGTGACAGAATCAATCAGCCCCAGCATTTT. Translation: CASSDRINQPQHF.

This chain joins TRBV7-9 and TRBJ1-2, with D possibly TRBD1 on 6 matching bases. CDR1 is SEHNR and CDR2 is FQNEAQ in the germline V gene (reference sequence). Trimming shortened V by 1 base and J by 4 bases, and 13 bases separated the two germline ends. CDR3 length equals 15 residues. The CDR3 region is CASSLVSGEGYGYTF. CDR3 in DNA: TGTGCCAGCAGCTTAGTATCAGGGGAAGGCTATGGCTACACCTTC.

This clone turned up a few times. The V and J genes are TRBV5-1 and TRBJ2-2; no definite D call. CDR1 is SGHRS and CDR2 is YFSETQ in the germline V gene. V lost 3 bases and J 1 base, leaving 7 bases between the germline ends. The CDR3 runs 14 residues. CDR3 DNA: TGCGCCAGCAGCTCCATCATGAACACCGGGGAGCTGTTTTTT. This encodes CASSSIMNTGELFF.